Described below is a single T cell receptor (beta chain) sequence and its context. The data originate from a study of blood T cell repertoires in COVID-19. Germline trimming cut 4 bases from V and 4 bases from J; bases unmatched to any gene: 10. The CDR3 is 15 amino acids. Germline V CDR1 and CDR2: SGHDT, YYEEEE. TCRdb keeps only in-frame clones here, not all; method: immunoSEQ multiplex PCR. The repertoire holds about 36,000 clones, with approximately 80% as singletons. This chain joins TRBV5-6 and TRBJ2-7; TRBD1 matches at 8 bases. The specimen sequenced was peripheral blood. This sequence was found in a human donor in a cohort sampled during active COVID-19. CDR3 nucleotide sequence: TGTGCCAGCAGCCGGAGGTCAGGGGGCGATTACGAGCAGTACTTC. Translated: CASSRRSGGDYEQYF.